These T cell receptor beta chains were read from a single sample in a study of cytotoxic CD8 clonotypes in ibrutinib-treated CLL. Using immunoSEQ multiplex PCR, the repertoire was profiled, and TCRdb retains in-frame clones only, with some absent. Altogether some 16,000 clones are present, about 65% being singletons, with the ten largest covering 18%. This specimen consisted of PBMCs, obtained before ibrutinib treatment. Source of these receptors: a human donor with chronic lymphocytic leukemia. Both conserved end residues are part of each CDR3. Each record gives: V gene, D gene, clone size, J gene, CDR3 protein, CDR3 DNA. A D gene is named only where the DNA matches it firmly. Only some rows state a clone size, as once, few, many or a class for expanded clones.

TRBV7-8,.,.,TRBJ2-7,CASSSSGYGNEQYF,TGTGCCAGCAGCTCTTCGGGGTATGGTAACGAGCAGTACTTC
TRBV28,.,.,TRBJ1-1,CATSKQIGKTEAFF,TGTGCCACCTCGAAACAGATCGGGAAAACTGAAGCTTTCTTT
TRBV11-2,.,.,TRBJ2-3,CASSLDPLSVRYF,TGTGCCAGCAGCTTAGATCCCCTCTCGGTACGGTATTTT
TRBV7-7,TRBD1,few,TRBJ1-5,CASRGPGQGPNQPQHF,TGTGCCAGCAGGGGACCGGGACAGGGGCCCAATCAGCCCCAGCATTTT
TRBV4-3,TRBD1,few,TRBJ1-5,CASSQTQGANQPQHF,TGCGCCAGCAGCCAAACACAGGGGGCGAATCAGCCCCAGCATTTT
TRBV30,.,few,TRBJ1-6,CAWSPGSGGGSPLHF,TGTGCCTGGAGTCCGGGCTCGGGGGGCGGTTCACCCCTCCACTTT
TRBV19,.,.,TRBJ1-6,CASSIGTGNSPLHF,TGTGCCAGTAGTATAGGGACGGGGAATTCACCCCTCCACTTT
TRBV5-6,.,.,TRBJ1-1,CASAGAAHTEAFF,TGTGCCAGCGCCGGGGCAGCCCACACTGAAGCTTTCTTT
TRBV9,TRBD1,few,TRBJ2-3,CASSHPPGQGSTDTQYF,TGTGCCAGCAGCCATCCCCCGGGACAGGGGAGCACAGATACGCAGTATTTT
TRBV28,.,few,TRBJ2-7,CASSGRSSSYEQYF,TGTGCCAGCAGCGGCAGGTCAAGCTCCTACGAGCAGTACTTC
TRBV6-4,TRBD1,.,TRBJ2-2,CASRPQGDTGELFF,TGTGCCAGCAGGCCCCAGGGGGACACCGGGGAGCTGTTTTTT
TRBV5-1,.,.,TRBJ2-5,CASSLVRLLHTQYF,TGCGCCAGCAGCTTGGTTCGTTTGTTGCATACCCAGTACTTC
TRBV5-4,TRBD2,.,TRBJ2-3,CASSQEGLAGIGYTQYF,TGTGCCAGCAGCCAAGAGGGACTAGCGGGGATAGGGTATACGCAGTATTTT
TRBV6-9,.,.,TRBJ1-6,CASSNRDTSSKNSPLHF,TGTGCCAGCAGTAACCGGGACACTTCGTCTAAAAATTCACCCCTCCACTTT
TRBV4-1,.,.,TRBJ2-7,CASSLTYSSTYEQYF,TGCGCCAGCAGCCTTACCTACAGTTCTACCTACGAGCAGTACTTC
TRBV19,.,.,TRBJ1-5,CASRKTAMDNQPQHF,TGTGCCAGTAGAAAGACAGCGATGGACAATCAGCCCCAGCATTTT
TRBV27,.,.,TRBJ2-2,CASSPQITGELFF,TGTGCCAGCAGTCCCCAGATAACCGGGGAGCTGTTTTTT
TRBV5-4,TRBD1,.,TRBJ2-5,CASSVPGQGAETQYF,TGTGCCAGCAGCGTACCGGGACAGGGGGCCGAGACCCAGTACTTC
TRBV29-1,.,.,TRBJ1-1,CSVGGPNTEAFF,TGCAGCGTTGGGGGTCCGAACACTGAAGCTTTCTTT
TRBV7-9,.,.,TRBJ2-7,CASNAGQSSYEQYF,TGTGCCAGCAACGCTGGACAGAGCTCCTACGAGCAGTACTTC
TRBV5-1,TRBD2,few,TRBJ2-7,CASSLESGGTYEQYF,TGCGCCAGCAGCTTGGAGAGCGGGGGAACCTACGAGCAGTACTTC
TRBV30,TRBD1,.,TRBJ1-3,CAWADRNTIYF,TGTGCCTGGGCGGACAGGAACACCATATATTTT
TRBV2,TRBD2,.,TRBJ2-2,CASRGGLAGSPTGELFF,TGTGCCAGCAGGGGCGGACTAGCGGGGTCCCCCACCGGGGAGCTGTTTTTT
TRBV7-2,.,.,TRBJ2-6,CASSAGTSGANVLTF,TGTGCCAGCAGCGCGGGGACCTCTGGGGCCAACGTCCTGACTTTC
TRBV5-4,TRBD1,few,TRBJ1-2,CASSFADRGSDYGYTF,TGTGCCAGCAGCTTCGCCGACAGGGGTTCGGACTATGGCTACACCTTC
TRBV7-2,.,once,TRBJ2-5,CASSLAGPWSQETQYF,TGTGCCAGCAGCTTAGCGGGGCCCTGGAGCCAAGAGACCCAGTACTTC
TRBV2,.,.,TRBJ2-2,CASRDTGELFF,TGTGCCAGCAGGGACACCGGGGAGCTGTTTTTT
TRBV5-3,.,few,TRBJ1-2,CASSQDSEGYTF,TGTGCCAGCAGCCAAGATTCAGAAGGCTACACCTTC
TRBV4-2,.,medium-sized,TRBJ2-7,CASSQDQDSSYEQYF,TGTGCCAGCAGCCAAGATCAGGACAGCTCCTACGAGCAGTACTTC
TRBV7-8,.,.,TRBJ2-5,CASRNRVWEETQYF,TGTGCCAGCAGGAACAGGGTTTGGGAAGAGACCCAGTACTTC
TRBV6-6,.,.,TRBJ2-1,CASSAMASSYNEQFF,TGTGCCAGCAGTGCAATGGCGAGCTCCTACAATGAGCAGTTCTTC
TRBV6-1,.,.,TRBJ2-7,CASSRQTYEQYF,TGTGCCAGCAGCCGACAGACCTACGAGCAGTACTTC